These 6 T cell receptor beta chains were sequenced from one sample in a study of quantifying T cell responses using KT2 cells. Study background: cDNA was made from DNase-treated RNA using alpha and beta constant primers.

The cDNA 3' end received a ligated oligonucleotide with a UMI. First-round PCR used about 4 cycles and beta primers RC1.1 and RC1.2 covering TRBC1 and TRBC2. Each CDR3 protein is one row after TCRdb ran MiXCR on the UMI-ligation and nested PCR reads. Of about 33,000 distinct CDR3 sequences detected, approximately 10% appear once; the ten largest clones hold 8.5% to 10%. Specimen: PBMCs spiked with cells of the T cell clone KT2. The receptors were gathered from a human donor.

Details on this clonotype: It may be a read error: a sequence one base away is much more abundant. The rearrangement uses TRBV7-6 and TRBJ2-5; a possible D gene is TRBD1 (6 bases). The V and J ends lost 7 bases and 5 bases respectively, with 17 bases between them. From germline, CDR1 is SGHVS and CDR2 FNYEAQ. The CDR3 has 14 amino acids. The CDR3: CASNPGQSMETQYF. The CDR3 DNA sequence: TGTGCCAGCAATCCGGGACAAAGTATGGAGACCCAGTACTTC.

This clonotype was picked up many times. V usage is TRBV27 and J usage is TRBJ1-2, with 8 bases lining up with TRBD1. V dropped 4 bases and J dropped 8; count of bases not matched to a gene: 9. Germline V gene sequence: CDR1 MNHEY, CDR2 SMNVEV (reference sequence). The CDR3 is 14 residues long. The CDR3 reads CASSSGTGSKGYTF. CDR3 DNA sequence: TGTGCCAGCAGTTCCGGGACAGGTTCGAAAGGCTACACCTTC.

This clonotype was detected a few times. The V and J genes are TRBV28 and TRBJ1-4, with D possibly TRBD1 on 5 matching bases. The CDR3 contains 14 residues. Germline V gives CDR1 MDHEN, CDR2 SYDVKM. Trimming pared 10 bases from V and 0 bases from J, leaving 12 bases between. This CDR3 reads CATGGGTTNEKLFF. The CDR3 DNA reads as TGTGCCACGGGGGGTGGGACAACTAATGAAAAACTGTTTTTT.

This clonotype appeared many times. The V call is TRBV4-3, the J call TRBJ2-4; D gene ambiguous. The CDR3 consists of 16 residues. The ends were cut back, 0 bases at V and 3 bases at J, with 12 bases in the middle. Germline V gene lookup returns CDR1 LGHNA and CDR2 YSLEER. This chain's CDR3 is CASSQEFDPSKNIQYF. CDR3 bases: TGCGCCAGCAGCCAAGAGTTTGACCCGAGCAAAAACATTCAGTACTTC.

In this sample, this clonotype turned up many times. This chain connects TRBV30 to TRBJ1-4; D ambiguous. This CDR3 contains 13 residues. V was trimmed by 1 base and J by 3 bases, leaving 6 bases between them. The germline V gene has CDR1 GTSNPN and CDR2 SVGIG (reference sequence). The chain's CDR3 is CAWSAVANEKLFF. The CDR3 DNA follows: TGTGCCTGGAGTGCGGTGGCTAATGAAAAACTGTTTTTT.

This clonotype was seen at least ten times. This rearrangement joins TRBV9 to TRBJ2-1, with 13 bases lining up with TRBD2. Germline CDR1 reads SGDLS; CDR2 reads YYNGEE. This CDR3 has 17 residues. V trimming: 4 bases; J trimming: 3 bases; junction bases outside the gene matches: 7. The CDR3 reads CASSLGLAGDLYNEQFF. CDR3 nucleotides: TGTGCCAGCAGCCTAGGACTAGCGGGGGACCTCTACAATGAGCAGTTCTTC.